This TCR beta chain was profiled in a study of control samples from healthy donors and cancer patients. TCRdb keeps only in-frame clones here, not all; method: immunoSEQ multiplex PCR. The table has 200,000 or so clones, over 90% seen once. The CDR3 runs 17 residues. Germline values: CDR1 MNHNS, CDR2 SASEGT. The V gene end was trimmed by 4 bases and the J gene end by 2 bases; junction bases not matched to a gene: 9. The chain employs TRBV6-1 and TRBJ2-3; 10 bases agree with TRBD1. Sequencing was performed on blood. The TCR sequence derives from a man over 45 in good health. CDR3 loop: CASSARTGGFNTDTQYF. For the CDR3, the DNA is TGTGCCAGCAGTGCCCGGACAGGGGGTTTCAACACAGATACGCAGTATTTT.